Below, 18 T cell receptor beta chains from the same sample are listed, as sequenced in a study of early T cells in non-severe SARS-CoV-2 infection. From the 5' RACE reads, TCRdb called clonotypes with MiXCR, one entry per CDR3 protein. This table has about 49,000 distinct CDR3 sequences, 10% to 15% appearing once. The sample comprised whole blood. The receptor set was obtained from an adult who was a healthcare worker with PCR-confirmed SARS-CoV-2 infection or an uninfected control (not recorded which).

This clonotype came up many times. V is TRBV14 and J is TRBJ1-1; 7 bases are shared with TRBD1. The germline V gene has CDR1 SGHDN and CDR2 FVKESK. With V trimmed by 0 bases and J by 6 bases, 1 base remained unmatched. The CDR3 sequence is 13 residues long. The CDR3 DNA is TGTGCCAGCAGCCAAGAAACAGGGGCTGAAGCTTTCTTT. Encoded protein: CASSQETGAEAFF.

This clonotype was observed many times. V and J are TRBV10-3 and TRBJ2-7; a possible D gene is TRBD1 (6 bases). The ends were cut back, 2 bases at V and 6 bases at J, with 17 bases in the middle. Per germline, CDR1 ENHRY and CDR2 SYGVKD. CDR3 length: 15 residues. The CDR3 here is CAISEPDSSHSEQYF. CDR3 in DNA: TGTGCCATCAGTGAGCCGGACAGTAGCCATTCCGAGCAGTACTTC.

The table lists this clonotype with many counts. The junction departs from germline at one end; a sequencing error may be responsible. The chain combines TRBV27 with TRBJ2-1; TRBD2 matches 7 bases. The CDR3 is 14 residues long. In germline, CDR1 is MNHEY, CDR2 SMNVEV (reference sequence). This CDR3 reads CASSFYGDYSEQFF. The CDR3 bases are TGTGCCAGCAGTTTTTATGGGGACTACAGTGAGCAGTTCTTC.

This clonotype was recorded many times. V usage is TRBV11-1 and J usage is TRBJ2-1; D assignment may be TRBD1 or TRBD2 (6 bases each). The CDR3 spans 13 residues. V dropped 5 bases and J dropped 8 bases, with 13 bases sitting between them. Germline CDR1 reads SGHAT; CDR2 reads FQDESV (reference sequence). This CDR3 reads CASSGGPVYEQFF. The DNA for the CDR3 is TGTGCCAGCAGCGGGGGGCCAGTCTATGAGCAGTTCTTC.

The chain employs TRBV28 and TRBJ2-7; D may be TRBD1 (5 bases). The CDR3 consists of 14 residues. Germline values: CDR1 MDHEN, CDR2 SYDVKM. V lost 1 base to trimming and J lost 4 bases, with 11 bases between them. The CDR3 spells CASSLYSGLYEQYF. In DNA, the CDR3 is TGTGCCAGCAGTTTATATTCAGGGCTATACGAGCAGTACTTC.

This clonotype showed up just a few times. The chain recombines TRBV5-4 with TRBJ2-1, with 7 bases matching TRBD2. Trimming removed 0 bases from V and 9 bases from J; junction bases left unmatched: 6. Germline loops: CDR1 SGHNT, CDR2 YYREEE (reference sequence). This CDR3 region has 14 residues. The CDR3 DNA sequence: TGTGCCAGCAGCTTGGCGGCGGGAGTTAGTGAGCAGTTCTTC. Protein: CASSLAAGVSEQFF.

This clonotype was seen at least ten times. V is TRBV7-6 and J is TRBJ2-3; D gene uncertain. Trimming shortened V by 5 bases and J by 1 base, and 10 bases separated the two germline ends. CDR1 SGHVS and CDR2 FNYEAQ come from the germline V gene. This CDR3 spans 14 amino acids. CDR3 in DNA: TGTGCCAGCAGCGTCCAAGGAGGCACAGATACGCAGTATTTT. As protein: CASSVQGGTDTQYF.

This clonotype came up a few times. The gene calls are TRBV7-2 and TRBJ2-7; D not certain. Trimming removed 0 bases from V and 4 bases from J, with 13 bases in between. The CDR3 has 15 residues. The germline gives CDR1 SGHTA, CDR2 FQGNSA. CDR3 coding DNA: TGTGCCAGCAGCTTAGCGTCTGCACCCGAGTACGAGCAGTACTTC. Protein sequence: CASSLASAPEYEQYF.

V and J are TRBV20-1 and TRBJ2-1; 11 positions agree with TRBD1. Germline CDR1 reads DFQATT; CDR2 reads SNEGSKA (reference sequence). This CDR3 region has 11 residues. The CDR3 region is CSGQGANEQFF. DNA of the CDR3: TGCAGCGGACAGGGGGCGAATGAGCAGTTCTTC.

The gene calls are TRBV6-6 and TRBJ2-3; 9 bases align to TRBD1. J gave up 13 bases and V 5 bases, and 13 bases lay outside the gene matches. The CDR3 consists of 14 residues. CDR1 is MNHNY and CDR2 is SVGAGI in the germline V gene (reference sequence). The CDR3, as DNA: TGTGCCAGCAGTCCCCCCGGGACAGGGAAAAATAAGTATTTT. Residues: CASSPPGTGKNKYF.

This clonotype was observed a few times. The rearrangement joins TRBV21-1 to TRBJ2-6. TRBV21-1 is reported as a pseudogene. This CDR3 comprises 15 residues. DNA for the CDR3: TGTGCCAATCGATATGATGGCTCTGGGGCCAACGTCCTGACTTTC. It translates to CANRYDGSGANVLTF.

This clonotype was found a few times. The V and J genes are TRBV28 and TRBJ2-6; D perhaps matches TRBD1 (6 bases). Deletions cut 4 bases from V and 0 bases from J, with 10 bases between. Germline-derived CDR1 and CDR2 are MDHEN and SYDVKM. The CDR3 sequence is 16 residues long. The CDR3 nucleotides read TGTGCCAGCAGTTCTAACAGGGACTCTGGGGCCAACGTCCTGACTTTC. This codes for CASSSNRDSGANVLTF.

This clonotype was counted a few times. V is TRBV19 and J is TRBJ1-4, with TRBD1 identical over 8 bases. Germline V CDR1 and CDR2: LNHDA, SQIVND (reference sequence). The CDR3 is 15 amino acids. V gave up 3 bases and J gave up 6 bases; unmatched junction bases: 6. The CDR3 sequence: CASSMQGADDEKLFF. The CDR3 DNA sequence: TGTGCCAGTAGTATGCAGGGGGCGGACGATGAAAAACTGTTTTTT.

This clonotype occurred once. V usage is TRBV7-2 and J usage is TRBJ2-1, with TRBD2 matching over 10 bases. Per germline, CDR1 SGHTA and CDR2 FQGNSA. V gave up 1 base and J gave up 3 bases; unmatched junction bases: 6. The CDR3 runs to 17 residues. In DNA, the CDR3 is TGTGCCAGCAGCTTAGTCCGGGGACTAGCGTTCTACAATGAGCAGTTCTTC. As protein: CASSLVRGLAFYNEQFF.

V and J are TRBV5-7 and TRBJ2-7, with 10 bases aligning to TRBD2. TRBV5-7 is designated an ORF whose function remains uncertain. The V segment lost 1 base and the J segment 4 bases; nucleotides outside the gene matches: 2. This CDR3 is built from 14 residues. The CDR3 coding sequence is TGTGCCAGCAGCTTGAGGACTAGCGGTTACGAGCAGTACTTC. Protein: CASSLRTSGYEQYF.

This clonotype was detected only a few times. The V gene is TRBV5-1, the J gene TRBJ2-6, with D unresolved. The CDR3 has 14 amino acids. Germline CDR1 reads SGHRS; CDR2 reads YFSETQ. Trimming took 6 bases from V and 0 from J, leaving 7 bases between them. The CDR3 DNA reads as TGCGCCAGCACCCAGTTCTCTGGGGCCAACGTCCTGACTTTC. It specifies CASTQFSGANVLTF.

The table lists this clonotype with many counts. The gene calls are TRBV5-1 and TRBJ1-1, with 9 bases aligning to TRBD1. Germline assignment: CDR1 SGHRS and CDR2 YFSETQ. The CDR3 covers 16 residues. J was trimmed by 3 bases and V by 2 bases; bases with no gene match: 8. CDR3 sequence (DNA): TGCGCCAGCAGCTTATCCGGGACAGGGAGAGACACTGAAGCTTTCTTT. Protein product: CASSLSGTGRDTEAFF.

The genes are TRBV21-1 and TRBJ1-5. TRBV21-1 has pseudogene status. The CDR3 has 14 residues. CDR3 coding DNA: TGTGCCAGCACTCCAGTCGAGGGCAATCAGCCCCAGCATTTT. Translated, it gives CASTPVEGNQPQHF.